This record covers a single T cell receptor beta chain. The CDR3 runs to 15 residues. Per germline, CDR1 ENHRY and CDR2 SYGVKD. V shed 7 bases and J shed 2 bases, with 15 bases lying between them. As it was prepared, the TCRbeta library received unique molecular identifiers. A single record per CDR3 protein comes from TCRdb applying MiXCR to the PCR reads. The repertoire includes roughly 500,000 distinct CDR3 sequences, about an eighth of them detected once, and roughly 5.4% sits in the top ten. The sample comes from a study of T-cell reconstitution after alpha-beta-depleted transplantation in children.

This chain connects TRBV10-3 to TRBJ2-1; D perhaps matches TRBD2 (5 bases). This receptor was identified in a human donor who donated a stem cell graft to a child with combined immunodeficiency. The sample here was PBMCs from the stem cell graft donor, taken from the stem cell graft. The CDR3: CAITGTSGPYNEQFF. The CDR3 DNA is TGTGCCATCACGGGAACGTCCGGGCCCTACAATGAGCAGTTCTTC.